This TCR beta chain was recovered during a study of human T cells and chemical hapten exposure. Described time point: pre-sensitization, week 0. Sample treatment: therapeutic diphenylcyclopropenone sensitization with weekly scalp DPC. The library labeled individual cDNA molecules by adding unique molecular identifiers to them. TCRdb reprocessed the RACE reads via MiXCR and lists one record per CDR3 protein. The data contain more than 300,000 distinct CDR3 sequences, around 5.5% of them singletons. Germline CDR1 reads MNHEY; CDR2 reads SMNVEV (reference sequence). The CDR3 sequence is 13 residues long. Trimming shortened V by 8 bases and J by 1 base, and 8 bases separated the two germline ends.

This clonotype was sampled from a woman under 30 with alopecia areata. Some clones in this sample may be carry-over from other donors' samples. Material: whole blood, obtained in connection with sensitization to the hapten diphenylcyclopropenone (DPC). The chain carries TRBV27 and TRBJ2-2; D not resolved. The CDR3 loop reads CASQDWNTGELFF. The CDR3 DNA is TGTGCCAGCCAAGACTGGAACACCGGGGAGCTGTTTTTT.